This is a list of T cell receptor beta chains from one sample in a study of OX40 agonist ivuxolimab in advanced cancers. This table comes from immunoSEQ multiplex PCR, and its TCRdb copy is limited to in-frame clones, with some not included. There are fewer than 75,000 clones in the sample; about 88% occur only once, and 0.67% lies in the top ten. Sequencing was performed on CD4+ or CD8+ T cells sorted from blood, taken in a trial of the OX40 agonist ivuxolimab. These receptors originate from an adult with an advanced solid tumor such as melanoma, head and neck, liver or kidney cancer. Each CDR3 is given with its conserved first and last residue. D genes are given only for firm matches. The listing skips clone size in some rows; elsewhere it reads once, few, many or a size class.

CDR3 protein	CDR3 DNA	clone size	D gene	V gene	J gene
CASSSDRGSTNEKLFF	TGCGCCAGCAGCTCAGACAGGGGGTCCACTAATGAAAAACTGTTTTTT	NA	TRBD1	TRBV5-1	TRBJ1-4
CATSPTGSNQPQHF	TGTGCCACCAGCCCCACAGGGAGCAATCAGCCCCAGCATTTT	NA	NA	TRBV15	TRBJ1-5
CASSVVKGPGAAFF	TGTGCCAGCAGCGTAGTGAAGGGGCCTGGAGCAGCTTTCTTT	NA	NA	TRBV9	TRBJ1-1
CASSERSRAWTSGSILYEQYF	TGTGCCAGCAGTGAAAGATCAAGGGCGTGGACTAGCGGGAGCATCCTGTACGAGCAGTACTTC	NA	TRBD2	TRBV6-1	TRBJ2-7
CASSTGANQPQHF	TGTGCCAGCAGTACAGGGGCCAATCAGCCCCAGCATTTT	NA	TRBD1	TRBV6-1	TRBJ1-5
CASSLASSARGDTEAFF	TGTGCCAGCAGCTTGGCGTCGTCAGCGAGGGGGGACACTGAAGCTTTCTTT	NA	NA	TRBV5-6	TRBJ1-1
CASSTGSDEKLFF	TGTGCCAGCAGTACAGGGTCGGATGAAAAACTGTTTTTT	once	NA	TRBV6-1	TRBJ1-4
CASSFTQRSEQYF	TGTGCCAGCAGTTTTACACAACGCTCCGAGCAGTACTTC	NA	NA	TRBV28	TRBJ2-7
CASSALPGDTEAFF	TGTGCCAGCAGCGCGCTTCCAGGGGACACTGAAGCTTTCTTT	once	NA	TRBV7-9	TRBJ1-1
CASSFRRTSGGEQYF	TGTGCCAGCAGTTTTAGAAGGACGTCAGGGGGCGAGCAGTACTTC	NA	TRBD1	TRBV28	TRBJ2-7
CASSEAAGGRGAQYF	TGTGCCAGCAGTGAAGCAGCGGGAGGGCGTGGGGCGCAGTATTTT	few	TRBD2	TRBV2	TRBJ2-3
CASSPRRWDRSYEQYF	TGTGCCAGCAGTCCCCGCCGGTGGGACAGGTCCTACGAGCAGTACTTC	few	TRBD1	TRBV28	TRBJ2-7
CASSAFGTQHF	TGTGCCAGCTCTGCCTTTGGGACCCAGCATTTT	few	NA	TRBV2	TRBJ1-5
CASSDGPYGYTF	TGTGCCAGCAGTGACGGACCTTATGGCTACACCTTC	NA	NA	TRBV6-4	TRBJ1-2
CASSERQGGGYTF	TGCGCCAGCAGCGAGCGACAGGGTGGTGGCTACACCTTC	NA	TRBD1	TRBV10-1	TRBJ1-2
CACSDFYEQYF	TGTGCCTGCTCGGACTTCTACGAGCAGTACTTC	NA	NA	TRBV2	TRBJ2-7
CASSLAGGSLNTEAFF	TGTGCCAGCAGCTTAGCGGGGGGTAGCCTGAACACTGAAGCTTTCTTT	NA	NA	TRBV7-9	TRBJ1-1
CASSPPGLAGDNEQFF	TGTGCCAGCTCACCACCGGGACTAGCGGGCGACAATGAGCAGTTCTTC	NA	TRBD2	TRBV18	TRBJ2-1
CASSWASGDQETQYF	TGTGCCAGTAGTTGGGCTAGCGGTGACCAAGAGACCCAGTACTTC	once	TRBD2	TRBV19	TRBJ2-5
CASSIIGAGEGKNIQYF	TGTGCCAGTAGTATAATAGGAGCGGGAGAGGGCAAAAACATTCAGTACTTC	NA	TRBD2	TRBV19	TRBJ2-4
CASSVGPKVGSVGYNEQFF	TGTGCCAGCAGCGTAGGGCCGAAGGTGGGTAGCGTAGGATACAATGAGCAGTTCTTC	NA	NA	TRBV9	TRBJ2-1
CATLGGSTDTQYF	TGTGCCACCCTGGGAGGGAGCACAGATACGCAGTATTTT	NA	TRBD2	TRBV10-3	TRBJ2-3
CASSESGRNYGYTF	TGCGCCAGCAGTGAGTCGGGAAGGAACTATGGCTACACCTTC	NA	NA	TRBV10-1	TRBJ1-2
CASSVGPEVGEKLFF	TGTGCCAGCAGCGTAGGGCCGGAGGTGGGGGAAAAACTGTTTTTT	NA	NA	TRBV9	TRBJ1-4
CASTPVRGNTEAFF	TGTGCCAGCACGCCTGTGAGGGGGAACACTGAAGCTTTCTTT	NA	NA	TRBV2	TRBJ1-1
CASSPGTGIYYGYTF	TGTGCCAGCAGCCCTGGGACAGGGATTTACTATGGCTACACCTTC	NA	TRBD1	TRBV6-1	TRBJ1-2
CASSQDGAGTANF	TGCGCCAGCAGCCAAGACGGGGCGGGAACAGCAAACTTC	few	NA	TRBV4-1	TRBJ2-7
CASSQQVLAGGDEQFF	TGTGCCAGCAGCCAACAGGTTTTAGCGGGAGGTGACGAGCAGTTCTTC	NA	TRBD2	TRBV5-5	TRBJ2-1
CASSLERREETQYF	TGTGCCAGCAGCTTGGAACGGAGAGAAGAGACCCAGTACTTC	NA	NA	TRBV5-4	TRBJ2-5
CASSLGIGAEQFF	TGTGCCAGCAGCTTAGGGATCGGGGCTGAGCAGTTCTTC	few	NA	TRBV7-2	TRBJ2-1
CASRRTDNSYEQYF	TGTGCCAGCAGGAGGACAGATAACTCCTACGAGCAGTACTTC	NA	NA	TRBV2	TRBJ2-7
CASSQGPGTNYGYTF	TGCGCCAGCAGCCAAGGTCCCGGTACTAACTATGGCTACACCTTC	NA	NA	TRBV4-1	TRBJ1-2
CAIRTGYYGYTF	TGTGCCATCAGAACAGGGTACTATGGCTACACCTTC	few	NA	TRBV10-3	TRBJ1-2
CASSPGTAPDTQYF	TGTGCCAGCTCGCCCGGGACAGCCCCAGATACGCAGTATTTT	NA	TRBD1	TRBV18	TRBJ2-3
CASSLNPGTGNGDTQYF	TGTGCCAGCAGCTTAAACCCCGGGACAGGGAATGGAGATACGCAGTATTTT	NA	TRBD1	TRBV7-3	TRBJ2-3
CSVEERANRGEQYF	TGCAGCGTTGAAGAGAGGGCTAATCGTGGCGAGCAGTACTTC	NA	NA	TRBV29-1	TRBJ2-7
CASSHGGSGAYEQYF	TGTGCCAGCAGCCATGGAGGGAGCGGGGCCTACGAGCAGTACTTC	NA	TRBD2	TRBV28	TRBJ2-7
CASRDRRPNYGYTF	TGTGCCAGTAGGGACAGGCGACCTAACTATGGCTACACCTTC	NA	TRBD1	TRBV19	TRBJ1-2
CASSHPLGGTDTQYF	TGCGCCAGCAGCCACCCGTTGGGGGGGACAGATACGCAGTATTTT	NA	TRBD2	TRBV4-1	TRBJ2-3
CASKTGLGNYGYTF	TGCGCCAGCAAGACAGGGTTAGGGAACTATGGCTACACCTTC	few	TRBD1	TRBV5-1	TRBJ1-2
CASSQGQRENQPQHF	TGTGCCAGCAGTCAAGGACAGCGCGAAAATCAGCCCCAGCATTTT	NA	NA	TRBV6-6	TRBJ1-5
CASSPNSGGPYEQYF	TGTGCCAGCTCACCAAATTCGGGGGGCCCATACGAGCAGTACTTC	NA	NA	TRBV18	TRBJ2-7
CATSRDIGRGLNGYTF	TGTGCCACCAGCAGAGATATCGGCAGGGGGCTGAATGGCTACACCTTC	NA	TRBD1	TRBV15	TRBJ1-2
CAVGTGDNEQFF	TGTGCCGTAGGGACAGGCGACAATGAGCAGTTCTTC	NA	TRBD1	TRBV28	TRBJ2-1
CASSGQGSPMQAQHF	TGTGCCAGCAGCGGACAGGGGTCCCCAATGCAGGCCCAGCATTTT	NA	TRBD1	TRBV2	TRBJ1-5
CASSLLTGVNTGELFF	TGTGCCAGCAGTTTACTCACAGGAGTGAACACCGGGGAGCTGTTTTTT	NA	NA	TRBV28	TRBJ2-2
CASSPDTSNYGYTF	TGTGCCAGCAGCCCAGACACCTCTAACTATGGCTACACCTTC	few	NA	TRBV7-8	TRBJ1-2
CASRLSPFGRATDTQYF	TGTGCCAGCAGATTATCCCCTTTTGGGAGGGCCACAGATACGCAGTATTTT	few	TRBD2	TRBV2	TRBJ2-3
CASSLEGAYGYTF	TGTGCCAGCAGCTTAGAGGGCGCCTATGGCTACACCTTC	NA	NA	TRBV11-2	TRBJ1-2
CASSLGLETQYF	TGTGCCAGCAGCTTAGGCCTAGAGACCCAGTACTTC	NA	NA	TRBV14	TRBJ2-5
CASSSGGGGSYNEQFF	TGTGCCAGCAGCTCAGGGGGCGGGGGCTCCTACAATGAGCAGTTCTTC	NA	NA	TRBV9	TRBJ2-1
CASTLSGGGTEAFF	TGTGCCAGCACCCTTTCCGGGGGAGGGACTGAAGCTTTCTTT	NA	NA	TRBV6-5	TRBJ1-1
CASSTTAANEQYF	TGTGCCAGCAGTACCACCGCGGCAAACGAGCAGTACTTC	NA	NA	TRBV6-1	TRBJ2-7
CASSLRTGYTEAFF	TGTGCCAGCAGTTTACGGACAGGCTACACTGAAGCTTTCTTT	NA	TRBD1	TRBV28	TRBJ1-1
CASTPGRVGYEQYF	TGTGCCAGCACCCCGGGGAGGGTGGGGTACGAGCAGTACTTC	NA	TRBD2	TRBV6-5	TRBJ2-7
CASGRTSGRTDTQYF	TGTGCCAGTGGGCGGACTAGCGGGAGGACAGATACGCAGTATTTT	NA	TRBD2	TRBV19	TRBJ2-3